This T cell receptor (beta chain) was sequenced for a study of blood T cells in healthy people across ages. Study findings and constraints: Diversity figures based on one million T cells were deemed too low.

Looked up from germline, CDR1 is KGHDR and CDR2 is SFDVKD. With 4 bases removed from V and 4 bases from J, the gap between germline ends came to 9 bases. The CDR3 is 13 residues long. With respect to this clonotype: Its antigen is unknown.

Per-sample yields of isolated PBMCs were at least 6 million. No fewer than 6 micrograms of total RNA were isolated from every sample. Sample-barcoded 5' priming and a J-beta primer mix drove a second PCR of roughly 7 to 11 cycles. Each CDR3 protein is one row after TCRdb ran MiXCR on the 5' RACE reads. The sample has roughly 560,000 distinct CDR3 sequences; around 24% are singletons. The data were also submitted as part of a second study, on T cells of mothers and their children. That paper notes: The authors identified no persistent microchimeric T cell clones.

V usage is TRBV24-1 and J usage is TRBJ1-2; D remains unclear. The source of this sequence is a boy between 10 and 17 years old in good health. The material sequenced was blood. CDR3 bases: TGTGCCACCAGTGAAGGACGGAGCTATGGCTACACCTTC. Amino acid sequence: CATSEGRSYGYTF.